The 16 T cell receptor beta chains below all came from one sample that was sequenced in a study of blood T cells in healthy people across ages. Next came a second PCR, run for about 7 to 12 cycles, which used a sample-barcoded 5' primer along with a J-beta primer mix. MiXCR, run by TCRdb on the 5' RACE reads, gives a single entry per CDR3 protein. The table records roughly 2 million distinct CDR3 sequences, around half of them present only once. The sequencing sample was made of blood. The receptors come from a middle-aged woman in good health.

The table lists this clonotype with a few counts. The chain has TRBV6-5 and TRBJ1-4; D remains ambiguous. The CDR3 is 17 amino acids. Germline loops: CDR1 MNHEY, CDR2 SVGAGI. Trimming took off 0 bases at V and 7 bases at J, with 18 bases between the two ends. CDR3 protein: CASSYSRRHIKSEKLFF. As DNA, the CDR3 is TGTGCCAGCAGTTACTCCCGCAGACATATAAAGAGTGAAAAACTGTTTTTT.

This clonotype was counted at least ten times. This rearrangement joins TRBV7-2 to TRBJ1-4; D gene unclear. V was pared by 5 bases and J by 4 bases, with 8 bases between. The CDR3 sequence is 13 residues long. Germline CDR1 is SGHTA and CDR2 is FQGNSA. The DNA for the CDR3 is TGTGCCAGCAGCCAGCGCCTTAATGAAAAACTGTTTTTT. Amino acids: CASSQRLNEKLFF. Supplemented by reference TRBV7-2 and TRBJ1-4, the full variable domain reads GAGVSQSPSNKVTEKGKDVELRCDPISGHTALYWYRQSLGQGLEFLIYFQGNSAPDKSGLPSDRFSAERTGGSVSTLTIQRTQQEDSAVYLCASSQRLNEKLFFGSGTQLSVL.

The gene calls are TRBV27 and TRBJ2-3; 10 bases are a match to TRBD1. There are 16 residues in the CDR3. The J segment lost 5 bases and the V segment lost 7 bases, leaving 12 bases of the junction unmatched. Looked up from germline, CDR1 is MNHEY and CDR2 is SMNVEV (reference sequence). CDR3 region: CASTPSRQGARDTQYF. The CDR3 DNA reads TGTGCCAGCACCCCATCGAGACAGGGGGCTCGAGATACGCAGTATTTT.

This clonotype was detected only a few times. The chain carries TRBV29-1 and TRBJ2-7, with D hard to call. The CDR3 length is 13 residues. The V gene lost 4 bases and the J gene lost 1 base, with 11 bases spanning the gap. Germline CDR1 is SQVTM and CDR2 is ANQGSEA. CDR3 residues: CSVVGMISYEQYF. The CDR3 nucleotides read TGCAGCGTTGTTGGTATGATTTCCTACGAGCAGTACTTC.

This clonotype has just a few counts. This chain connects TRBV7-2 to TRBJ2-3, with 15 bases aligning to TRBD2. Trimming removed 0 bases from V and 1 base from J; junction bases left unmatched: 2. CDR1 and CDR2 (germline): SGHTA, FQGNSA. The CDR3 contains 18 residues. The CDR3 DNA reads TGTGCCAGCAGCTTAGCGAGGACTAGCGGGGGGGGCACAGATACGCAGTATTTT. This translates into CASSLARTSGGGTDTQYF.

The chain uses TRBV7-2 and TRBJ2-5; possible D gene TRBD2, 6 bases. There are 14 residues in the CDR3. Between the trimmed V and J ends, which lost 6 bases and 5 bases, there was a span of 16 bases. From germline, CDR1 is SGHTA and CDR2 FQGNSA. The CDR3 DNA follows: TGTGCCAGCAGGATGAGACTAGTGGGCGAGACCCAGTACTTC. Its translation is CASRMRLVGETQYF.

The chain links TRBV7-9 to TRBJ1-5, with 10 bases matching TRBD1. CDR1 SEHNR and CDR2 FQNEAQ come from the germline V gene (reference sequence). Germline trimming cut 5 bases from V and 3 bases from J; bases unmatched to any gene: 7. The CDR3 totals 16 residues. CDR3 residues: CASSPGQGPLNQPQHF. CDR3 coding DNA: TGTGCCAGCAGCCCGGGACAGGGGCCGCTCAATCAGCCCCAGCATTTT.

The chain uses TRBV12-3 or TRBV12-4 and TRBJ2-1; TRBD2 matches at 7 bases. This CDR3 spans 14 amino acids. With 3 bases clipped from V and 8 bases from J, the junction kept 7 bases outside the gene matches. DNA for the CDR3: TGTGCCAGCAGTTTTTGGACTAGAGGCGATGAGCAGTTCTTC. Its translation is CASSFWTRGDEQFF.

V gene TRBV5-6 combines with J gene TRBJ2-1; D possibly matches TRBD1 or TRBD2 (5 bases each). Germline V gene sequence: CDR1 SGHDT, CDR2 YYEEEE. V gave up 0 bases and J gave up 9 bases, with 19 bases separating them. CDR3 length: 16 amino acids. CDR3 bases: TGTGCCAGCAGCTTGGCGATCCGAGGGGAGTACGGTGAGCAGTTCTTC. Translation gives CASSLAIRGEYGEQFF.

The CDR3 here is CATSDSTLSGVDNEQFF. CDR3 DNA sequence: TGTGCCACCAGTGATTCTACTCTTAGCGGGGTAGACAATGAGCAGTTCTTC. J is TRBJ2-1 and V is TRBV24-1; 8 bases match TRBD2. CDR3 length: 17 amino acids. Germline trimming cut 2 bases from V and 5 bases from J; bases unmatched to any gene: 10. Germline V gene sequence: CDR1 KGHDR, CDR2 SFDVKD.

V gene TRBV6-2 or TRBV6-3 combines with J gene TRBJ2-7, with a possible D match to TRBD1 (6 bases). Trimming took 4 bases from V and 4 from J, leaving 20 bases between them. The CDR3 has 16 amino acids. Germline-derived CDR1 and CDR2 are MNHEY and SVGEGT. This CDR3 is CASSSFTGITAYEQYF. CDR3 DNA sequence: TGTGCCAGCAGTTCCTTCACAGGGATTACCGCTTACGAGCAGTACTTC.

Only a few counts were recorded for this clonotype. The V gene is TRBV6-5, the J gene TRBJ2-5; 10 positions agree with TRBD2. With 5 bases clipped from V and 0 bases from J, the junction kept 6 bases outside the gene matches. From germline, CDR1 is MNHEY and CDR2 SVGAGI. This CDR3 region has 16 residues. In DNA, the CDR3 is TGTGCCAGCAGTACTACTAGCGGGGTGTACCAAGAGACCCAGTACTTC. Translation gives CASSTTSGVYQETQYF.

This chain connects TRBV27 to TRBJ2-5, with 8 positions matching TRBD1. V gave up 2 bases and J gave up 4 bases; unmatched junction bases: 15. Germline CDR1 MNHEY, CDR2 SMNVEV (reference sequence). The CDR3 sequence is 18 residues long. CDR3 loop: CASSLRSGGGLVGETQYF. The CDR3 coding sequence is TGTGCCAGCAGTTTACGATCAGGGGGCGGGTTAGTGGGAGAGACCCAGTACTTC.

This clonotype turned up a few times. The V gene is TRBV2, the J gene TRBJ2-3, with 8 positions matching TRBD2. CDR3 length: 15 residues. Per the germline V gene, CDR1 is SNHLY and CDR2 is FYNNEI. Trimming took 6 bases from V and 3 from J; bases not matched to a gene: 8. CDR3 sequence reads: CASSREAGETDTQYF. For the CDR3, the DNA is TGTGCCAGCAGCCGAGAAGCGGGGGAAACAGATACGCAGTATTTT.

This clonotype has a handful of counts. V gene TRBV28 combines with J gene TRBJ2-7; 7 bases map to TRBD1. The CDR3 is 15 amino acids. Germline loops: CDR1 MDHEN, CDR2 SYDVKM. Unmatched junction bases numbered 11, after V lost 6 bases and J lost 3 bases. The CDR3 reads CASRTRDRASYEQYF. The CDR3 bases are TGTGCCAGCAGGACCCGAGACAGGGCGAGCTACGAGCAGTACTTC. The complete variable domain, with remaining parts taken from reference TRBV28 and TRBJ2-7, reads DVKVTQSSRYLVKRTGEKVFLECVQDMDHENMFWYRQDPGLGLRLIYFSYDVKMKEKGDIPEGYSVSREKKERFSLILESASTNQTSMYLCASRTRDRASYEQYFGPGTRLTVT.

V is TRBV11-1 and J is TRBJ2-3; D could derive from TRBD1 or TRBD2 (5 bases each). CDR1 and CDR2 from the germline V gene are SGHAT and FQDESV (reference sequence). The CDR3 totals 17 residues. The V end lost 5 bases, the J end lost 2 bases, and 20 bases lay between the germline ends. CDR3 nucleotide sequence: TGTGCCAGCAGCCTCCGCCGACAGAGGGGAACCACAGATACGCAGTATTTT. Its protein product is CASSLRRQRGTTDTQYF.